The clone carrying this TCR beta chain was counted only a few times. Its antigen is still unknown. The data stem from a study of a mutant IDH1 vaccine in newly diagnosed glioma. The study's findings and limits: Variations in leading peripheral T cell clonotypes appeared to have no connection with pseudoprogression.

Indicated time point: baseline, week 1 (first vaccination visit). This sample's treatment: pre-vaccination baseline after standard-of-care therapy. CDR3 length: 13 residues. Per germline, CDR1 SGHRS and CDR2 YFSETQ. V was cut by 5 bases and J by 4 bases, with 10 bases left in between. Clones were sequenced by immunoSEQ multiplex PCR, and TCRdb holds only the in-frame ones, with some missing. The table records 55,000 to 70,000 clones, 80% to 90% of them present only once. Sequenced here: PBMCs, sampled from a glioma patient treated with radiotherapy, temozolomide or both. The gene calls are TRBV5-1 and TRBJ1-5, with D unclear. The TCR sequence derives from a young man with glioma. The CDR3 protein is CASSAGRNQPQHF. DNA of the CDR3: TGCGCCAGCAGTGCGGGGAGGAATCAGCCCCAGCATTTT.